This T cell receptor (beta chain) was recovered during a study of T cells in Graves' hyperthyroidism and ophthalmopathy. Study-wide points: Stable hyperthyroidism and ophthalmopathy were separated using 13 V-J signatures.

Germline lookup yields CDR1 SNHLY and CDR2 FYNNEI. The CDR3 is 16 residues long. The ends were cut back, 8 bases at V and 0 bases at J, with 18 bases in the middle. Disease lasting under 3 months, a NOSPECS grade of at least 4, and a Clinical Activity Score of at least 3 were features of the ophthalmopathy patients. PBMCs were obtained from approximately 10 ml fresh peripheral blood. RNA transcripts served as the template for amplifying TCR beta CDR3 regions. TCR CDR3 underwent first-round RT-PCR with the HTBI primer set. TCRdb called the multiplex PCR reads again in MiXCR, with one record for every CDR3 protein. This sample has hundreds of thousands of distinct CDR3 sequences; around 21% occur once, and the top ten carry more than 30%. This clonotype was seen repeatedly, ten times or more. The antigen remains unidentified.

The chain uses TRBV2 and TRBJ2-3; D is possibly TRBD1 or TRBD2 (6 bases each). The receptor was isolated from a man in his thirties or forties with Graves' ophthalmopathy. Sequencing was done on a sample of blood. Here the CDR3 reads CASAKGGVVSTDTQYF. Written as DNA, the CDR3 is TGTGCCAGCGCCAAGGGGGGAGTTGTTAGCACAGATACGCAGTATTTT.